The rows below give T cell receptor beta chains drawn from one sample of a study of somatic mutations in cytotoxic T cells in rheumatoid arthritis. Profiled with immunoSEQ multiplex PCR; TCRdb holds only in-frame clones, not every one. The sample has a few thousand clones, roughly 85% seen once. The sample was CD8+ T cells sorted from blood. The receptors here all came from a woman aged 45 to 65 with rheumatoid arthritis. CDR3s include the opening cysteine and the closing phenylalanine or tryptophan. The order of the fields is CDR3 DNA, CDR3 protein, J gene, clone size, V gene, D gene. The D gene is left open where the match is weak. Clone size is given for some rows only: seen once, a few or many times, or a class if the clone is expanded.

CDR3nt: TGCACCAGCAGCCAGGGACTAGCGGGGGGGTACAATGAGCAGTTCTTC
CDR3aa: CTSSQGLAGGYNEQFF
j_gene: TRBJ2-1
abundance: .
v_gene: TRBV1
d_gene: .

CDR3nt: TGTGCCAGCAGTTCGACTCAAGCCTACGAGCAGTACTTC
CDR3aa: CASSSTQAYEQYF
j_gene: TRBJ2-7
abundance: .
v_gene: TRBV27
d_gene: .

CDR3nt: TGTGCCAGCTCAGCGCCGGGGACTTATGAGGGCTACACCTTC
CDR3aa: CASSAPGTYEGYTF
j_gene: TRBJ1-2
abundance: .
v_gene: TRBV18
d_gene: .

CDR3nt: TGTGCCAGCAGTTTAATCGGCAATGAGCAGTTCTTC
CDR3aa: CASSLIGNEQFF
j_gene: TRBJ2-1
abundance: few
v_gene: TRBV27
d_gene: .

CDR3nt: TGTGCCAGCAGTTTCGGGGATGGCAATCAGCCCCAGCATTTT
CDR3aa: CASSFGDGNQPQHF
j_gene: TRBJ1-5
abundance: .
v_gene: TRBV28
d_gene: .

CDR3nt: TGTGCCAGCAGTTACAGGGGGCCCACTGAAGCTTTCTTT
CDR3aa: CASSYRGPTEAFF
j_gene: TRBJ1-1
abundance: once
v_gene: TRBV5-8
d_gene: TRBD1

CDR3nt: TGTGCCAGTATGGGACAGGGGGAAGAGACCCAGTACTTC
CDR3aa: CASMGQGEETQYF
j_gene: TRBJ2-5
abundance: .
v_gene: TRBV19
d_gene: TRBD1

CDR3nt: TGTGCCAGCAGTTCCGGGACAGTAGACTACGAGCAGTACTTC
CDR3aa: CASSSGTVDYEQYF
j_gene: TRBJ2-7
abundance: .
v_gene: TRBV2
d_gene: TRBD1

CDR3nt: TGTGCCAGCAGCTTGTCTGGGGGCGCTTACTACGAGCAGTACTTC
CDR3aa: CASSLSGGAYYEQYF
j_gene: TRBJ2-7
abundance: .
v_gene: TRBV5-8
d_gene: .

CDR3nt: TGTGCCAGCAGTGAATATGGCCACGAGCAGTACTTC
CDR3aa: CASSEYGHEQYF
j_gene: TRBJ2-7
abundance: .
v_gene: TRBV6-1
d_gene: .

CDR3nt: TGTGCCACCAGCAGCCTCCATACGGGGGAAAACATTCAGTACTTC
CDR3aa: CATSSLHTGENIQYF
j_gene: TRBJ2-4
abundance: .
v_gene: TRBV15
d_gene: .

CDR3nt: TGTGCCAGCAGCCAACCCGGGTACGTCGACGAGCAGTACTTC
CDR3aa: CASSQPGYVDEQYF
j_gene: TRBJ2-7
abundance: .
v_gene: TRBV6-6
d_gene: .

CDR3nt: TGTGCCAGTAACGAAAATGGCGGGGAAAAACTGTTTTTT
CDR3aa: CASNENGGEKLFF
j_gene: TRBJ1-4
abundance: .
v_gene: TRBV19
d_gene: .

CDR3nt: TGTGCCAGCAGCTCGGGTCGTTGGTTGGGGCAGTATTTT
CDR3aa: CASSSGRWLGQYF
j_gene: TRBJ2-3
abundance: .
v_gene: TRBV5-6
d_gene: .

CDR3nt: TGTGCTAGTGGTTTGGTGGGGGACACACCAAACACTGAAGCTTTCTTT
CDR3aa: CASGLVGDTPNTEAFF
j_gene: TRBJ1-1
abundance: .
v_gene: TRBV12-5
d_gene: .

CDR3nt: TGCGCCAGCAGCCACAGGGTCACCGGGGAGCTGTTTTTT
CDR3aa: CASSHRVTGELFF
j_gene: TRBJ2-2
abundance: few
v_gene: TRBV4-1
d_gene: .

CDR3nt: TGTGCCAGCAGCTTAGGAGGGGGAACCCTTGAAGCTTTCTTT
CDR3aa: CASSLGGGTLEAFF
j_gene: TRBJ1-1
abundance: .
v_gene: TRBV7-2
d_gene: .

CDR3nt: TGTGCCAGCAGCCGACGAGAGTGGGCCAGGATTAACACCGGGGAGCTGTTTTTT
CDR3aa: CASSRREWARINTGELFF
j_gene: TRBJ2-2
abundance: .
v_gene: TRBV5-6
d_gene: .

CDR3nt: TGCAGCGTTGATATATTTCAGGCGGGGCAGCCCCAGCATTTT
CDR3aa: CSVDIFQAGQPQHF
j_gene: TRBJ1-5
abundance: .
v_gene: TRBV29-1
d_gene: .

CDR3nt: TGTGCCATCAGCCTAGACCTGACGAACACCGGGGAGCTGTTTTTT
CDR3aa: CAISLDLTNTGELFF
j_gene: TRBJ2-2
abundance: .
v_gene: TRBV10-3
d_gene: .

CDR3nt: TGTGCTAGTGGTCCAGAAGTTTGGCACGAGCAGTACTTC
CDR3aa: CASGPEVWHEQYF
j_gene: TRBJ2-7
abundance: .
v_gene: TRBV12-5
d_gene: .

CDR3nt: TGTGCCAGCGGGACTAGCGGGGGGAAGAGAGGTTACAATGAGCAGTTCTTC
CDR3aa: CASGTSGGKRGYNEQFF
j_gene: TRBJ2-1
abundance: .
v_gene: TRBV5-4
d_gene: TRBD2

CDR3nt: TGTGCCAGCGTGAGGGAGCCGGACTACGAGCAGTACTTC
CDR3aa: CASVREPDYEQYF
j_gene: TRBJ2-7
abundance: .
v_gene: TRBV2
d_gene: .

CDR3nt: TGTGCCAGCAGTGAAAGGGACAGGGCCGGAGGTCAGCCCCAGCATTTT
CDR3aa: CASSERDRAGGQPQHF
j_gene: TRBJ1-5
abundance: .
v_gene: TRBV2
d_gene: TRBD1

CDR3nt: TGTGCCAGCAGCTTAGATCGAGGGCTGGGGTTCTTC
CDR3aa: CASSLDRGLGFF
j_gene: TRBJ2-1
abundance: .
v_gene: TRBV11-2
d_gene: .

CDR3nt: TGTGCCAGCAGTCTATCCGGTAACACTGAAGCTTTCTTT
CDR3aa: CASSLSGNTEAFF
j_gene: TRBJ1-1
abundance: .
v_gene: TRBV28
d_gene: .

CDR3nt: TGTGCCAGCAGTCTCAGTAAATCCTACGAGCAGTACTTC
CDR3aa: CASSLSKSYEQYF
j_gene: TRBJ2-7
abundance: .
v_gene: TRBV2
d_gene: .

CDR3nt: TGTGCCAGCAGCTTACGGGGGGAAGAGACCCAGTACTTC
CDR3aa: CASSLRGEETQYF
j_gene: TRBJ2-5
abundance: .
v_gene: TRBV13
d_gene: TRBD2

CDR3nt: TGTGCCAGTCTCTCCGGGTTGGGCTACACCTTC
CDR3aa: CASLSGLGYTF
j_gene: TRBJ1-2
abundance: once
v_gene: TRBV6-5
d_gene: .

CDR3nt: TGTGCCAGCAGGCCAGGGTCTAGCACAGATACGCAGTATTTT
CDR3aa: CASRPGSSTDTQYF
j_gene: TRBJ2-3
abundance: once
v_gene: TRBV28
d_gene: .

CDR3nt: TGTGCCAGCAGCCCGGAGGCAAGCGGGAGCTACAATGAGCAGTTCTTC
CDR3aa: CASSPEASGSYNEQFF
j_gene: TRBJ2-1
abundance: .
v_gene: TRBV9
d_gene: TRBD2

CDR3nt: TGTGCCAGCAGTGCCGGGGGGGCCTACAATGAGCAGTTCTTC
CDR3aa: CASSAGGAYNEQFF
j_gene: TRBJ2-1
abundance: .
v_gene: TRBV2
d_gene: TRBD2

CDR3nt: TGTGCCAGTAGTCCCCGGACTAGCACAGATACGCAGTATTTT
CDR3aa: CASSPRTSTDTQYF
j_gene: TRBJ2-3
abundance: .
v_gene: TRBV19
d_gene: .

CDR3nt: TGTGCCAGCAGCCCACAGGGCCCCAATGAGCAGTTCTTC
CDR3aa: CASSPQGPNEQFF
j_gene: TRBJ2-1
abundance: .
v_gene: TRBV11-3
d_gene: .

CDR3nt: TGTGCCAGCAACGGACAGGGATCCGCGGACACTGAAGCTTTCTTT
CDR3aa: CASNGQGSADTEAFF
j_gene: TRBJ1-1
abundance: .
v_gene: TRBV7-9
d_gene: TRBD1